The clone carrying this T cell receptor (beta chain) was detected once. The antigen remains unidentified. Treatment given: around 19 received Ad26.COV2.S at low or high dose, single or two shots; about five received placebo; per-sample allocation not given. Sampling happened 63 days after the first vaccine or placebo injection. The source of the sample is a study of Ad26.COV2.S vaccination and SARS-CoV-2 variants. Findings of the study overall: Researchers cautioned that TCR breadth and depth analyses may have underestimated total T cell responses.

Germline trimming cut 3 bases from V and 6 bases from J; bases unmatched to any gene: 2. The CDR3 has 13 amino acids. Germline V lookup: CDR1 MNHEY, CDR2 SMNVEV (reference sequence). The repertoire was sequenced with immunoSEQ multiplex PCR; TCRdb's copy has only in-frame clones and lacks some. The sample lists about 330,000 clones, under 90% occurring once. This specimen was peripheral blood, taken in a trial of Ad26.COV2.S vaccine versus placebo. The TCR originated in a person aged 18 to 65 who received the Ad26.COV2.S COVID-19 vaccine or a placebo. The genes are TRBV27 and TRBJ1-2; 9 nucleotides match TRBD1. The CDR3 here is CASSFGTGNGYTF. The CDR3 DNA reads TGTGCCAGCAGTTTCGGGACAGGGAATGGCTACACCTTC.